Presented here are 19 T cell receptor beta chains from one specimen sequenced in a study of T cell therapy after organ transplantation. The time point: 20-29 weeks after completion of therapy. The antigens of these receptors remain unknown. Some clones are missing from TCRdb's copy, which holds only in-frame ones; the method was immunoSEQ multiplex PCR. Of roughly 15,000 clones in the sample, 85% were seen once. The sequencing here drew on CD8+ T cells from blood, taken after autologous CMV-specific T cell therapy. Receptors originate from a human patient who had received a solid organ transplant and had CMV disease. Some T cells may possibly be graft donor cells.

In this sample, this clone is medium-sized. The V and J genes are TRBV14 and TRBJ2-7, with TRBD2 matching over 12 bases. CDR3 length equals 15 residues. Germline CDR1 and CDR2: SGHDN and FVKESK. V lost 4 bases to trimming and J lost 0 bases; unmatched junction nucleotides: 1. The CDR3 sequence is CASSRTSGNSYEQYF. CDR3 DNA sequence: TGTGCCAGCAGCCGGACTAGCGGGAACTCCTACGAGCAGTACTTC.

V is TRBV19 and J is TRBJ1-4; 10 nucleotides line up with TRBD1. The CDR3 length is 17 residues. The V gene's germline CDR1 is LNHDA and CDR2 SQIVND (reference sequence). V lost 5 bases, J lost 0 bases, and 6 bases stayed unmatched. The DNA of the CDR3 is TGTGCCAGTAGTCCGACAGGGGGCATGGCAACTAATGAAAAACTGTTTTTT. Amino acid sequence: CASSPTGGMATNEKLFF. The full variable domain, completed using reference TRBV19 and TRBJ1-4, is DGGITQSPKYLFRKEGQNVTLSCEQNLNHDAMYWYRQDPGQGLRLIYYSQIVNDFQKGDIAEGYSVSREKKESFPLTVTSAQKNPTAFYLCASSPTGGMATNEKLFFGSGTQLSVL.

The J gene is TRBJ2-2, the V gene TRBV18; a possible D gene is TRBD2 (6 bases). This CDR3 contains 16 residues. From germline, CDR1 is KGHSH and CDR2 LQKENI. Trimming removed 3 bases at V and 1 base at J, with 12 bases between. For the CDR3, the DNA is TGTGCCAGCTCACCCGGGGGTGGTGAGAACACCGGGGAGCTGTTTTTT. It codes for CASSPGGGENTGELFF.

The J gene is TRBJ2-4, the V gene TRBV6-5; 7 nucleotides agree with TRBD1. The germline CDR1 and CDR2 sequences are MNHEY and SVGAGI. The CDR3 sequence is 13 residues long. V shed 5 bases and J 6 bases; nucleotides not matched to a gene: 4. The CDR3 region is CASSPGQTNIQYF. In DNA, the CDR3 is TGTGCCAGCAGTCCGGGACAGACAAACATTCAGTACTTC.

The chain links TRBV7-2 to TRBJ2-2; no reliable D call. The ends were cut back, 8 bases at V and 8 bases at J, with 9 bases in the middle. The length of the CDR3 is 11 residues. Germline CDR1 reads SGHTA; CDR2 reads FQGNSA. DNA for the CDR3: TGTGCCAGCGGTATAATGGGGGAGCTGTTTTTT. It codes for CASGIMGELFF.

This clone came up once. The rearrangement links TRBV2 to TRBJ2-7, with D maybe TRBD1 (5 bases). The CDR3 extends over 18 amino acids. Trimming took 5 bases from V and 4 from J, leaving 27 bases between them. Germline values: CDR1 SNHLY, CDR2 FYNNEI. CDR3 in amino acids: CASSIQPLQDLPSYEQYF. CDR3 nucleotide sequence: TGTGCCAGCAGTATCCAGCCACTACAGGACCTACCTTCTTACGAGCAGTACTTC.

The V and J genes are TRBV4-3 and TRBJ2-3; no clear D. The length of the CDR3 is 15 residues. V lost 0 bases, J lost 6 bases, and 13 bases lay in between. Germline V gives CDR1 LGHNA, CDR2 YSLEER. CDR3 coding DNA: TGCGCCAGCAGCCAAGAGTGGGGTTCTCCGGATACGCAGTATTTT. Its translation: CASSQEWGSPDTQYF.

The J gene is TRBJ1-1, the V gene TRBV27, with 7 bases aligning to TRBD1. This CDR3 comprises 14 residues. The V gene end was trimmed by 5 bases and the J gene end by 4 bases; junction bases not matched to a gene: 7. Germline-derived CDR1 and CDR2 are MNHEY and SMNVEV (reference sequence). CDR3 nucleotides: TGTGCCAGCAGTCCGCCACAGGGGCTCACTGAAGCTTTCTTT. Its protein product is CASSPPQGLTEAFF.

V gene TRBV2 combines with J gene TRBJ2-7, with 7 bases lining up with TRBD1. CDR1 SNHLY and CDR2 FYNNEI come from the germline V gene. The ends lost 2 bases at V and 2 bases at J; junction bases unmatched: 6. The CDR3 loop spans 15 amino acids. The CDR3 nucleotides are TGTGCCAGCAGTGAATCGGGGCAGGGGGCCTACGAGCAGTACTTC. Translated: CASSESGQGAYEQYF. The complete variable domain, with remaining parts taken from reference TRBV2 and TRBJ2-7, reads EPEVTQTPSHQVTQMGQEVILRCVPISNHLYFYWYRQILGQKVEFLVSFYNNEISEKSEIFDDQFSVERPDGSNFTLKIRSTKLEDSAMYFCASSESGQGAYEQYFGPGTRLTVT.

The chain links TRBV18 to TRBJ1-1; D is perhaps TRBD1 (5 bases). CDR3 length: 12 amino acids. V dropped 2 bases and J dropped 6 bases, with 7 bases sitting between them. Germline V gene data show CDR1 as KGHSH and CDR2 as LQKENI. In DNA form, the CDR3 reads TGTGCCAGCTCACCAACAGGCCCTGAAGCTTTCTTT. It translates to CASSPTGPEAFF.

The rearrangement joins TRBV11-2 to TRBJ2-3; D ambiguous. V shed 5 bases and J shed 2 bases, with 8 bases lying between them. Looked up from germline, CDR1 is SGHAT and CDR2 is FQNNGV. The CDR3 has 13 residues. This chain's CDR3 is CASSHRHTDTQYF. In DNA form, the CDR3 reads TGTGCCAGCAGCCACCGACACACAGATACGCAGTATTTT.

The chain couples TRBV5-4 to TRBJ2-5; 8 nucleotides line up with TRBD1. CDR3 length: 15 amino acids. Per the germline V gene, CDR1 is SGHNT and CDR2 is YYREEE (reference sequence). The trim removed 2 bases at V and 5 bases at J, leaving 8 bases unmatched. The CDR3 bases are TGTGCCAGCAGCTTTGGGCAGGGGGCGGGGGAGACCCAGTACTTC. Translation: CASSFGQGAGETQYF.

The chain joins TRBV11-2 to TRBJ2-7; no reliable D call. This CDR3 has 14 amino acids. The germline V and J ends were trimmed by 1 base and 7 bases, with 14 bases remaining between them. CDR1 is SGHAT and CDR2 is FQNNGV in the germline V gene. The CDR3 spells CASSLAANGREQYF. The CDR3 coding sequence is TGTGCCAGCAGCTTAGCCGCAAACGGAAGGGAGCAGTACTTC. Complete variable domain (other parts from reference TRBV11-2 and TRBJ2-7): EAGVAQSPRYKIIEKRQSVAFWCNPISGHATLYWYQQILGQGPKLLIQFQNNGVVDDSQLPKDRFSAERLKGVDSTLKIQPAKLEDSAVYLCASSLAANGREQYFGPGTRLTVT.

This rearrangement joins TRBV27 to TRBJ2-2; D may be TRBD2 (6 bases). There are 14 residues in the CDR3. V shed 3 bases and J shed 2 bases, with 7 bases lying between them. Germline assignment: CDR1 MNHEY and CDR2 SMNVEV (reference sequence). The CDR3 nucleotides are TGTGCCAGCAGTTTTAGCGGAAACACCGGGGAGCTGTTTTTT. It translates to CASSFSGNTGELFF.

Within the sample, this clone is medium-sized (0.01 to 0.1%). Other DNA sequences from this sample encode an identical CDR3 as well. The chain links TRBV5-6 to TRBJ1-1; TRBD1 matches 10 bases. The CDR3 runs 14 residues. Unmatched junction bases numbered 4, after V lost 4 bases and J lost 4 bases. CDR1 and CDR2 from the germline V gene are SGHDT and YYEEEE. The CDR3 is CASSLTGGITEAFF. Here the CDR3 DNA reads TGTGCCAGCAGCCTGACAGGGGGCATCACTGAAGCTTTCTTT.

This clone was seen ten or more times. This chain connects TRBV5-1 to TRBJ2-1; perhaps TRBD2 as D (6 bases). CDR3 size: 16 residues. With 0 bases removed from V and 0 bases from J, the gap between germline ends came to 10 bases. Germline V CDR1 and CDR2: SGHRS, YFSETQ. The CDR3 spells CASSLGAGSSYNEQFF. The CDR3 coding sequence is TGCGCCAGCAGCTTGGGTGCGGGGAGCTCCTACAATGAGCAGTTCTTC.

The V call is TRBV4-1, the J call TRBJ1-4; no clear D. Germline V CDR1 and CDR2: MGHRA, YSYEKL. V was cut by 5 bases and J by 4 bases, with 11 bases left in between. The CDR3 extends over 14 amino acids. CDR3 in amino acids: CASSFLLRNEKLFF. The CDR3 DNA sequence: TGCGCCAGCAGCTTCCTCTTGCGTAATGAAAAACTGTTTTTT.

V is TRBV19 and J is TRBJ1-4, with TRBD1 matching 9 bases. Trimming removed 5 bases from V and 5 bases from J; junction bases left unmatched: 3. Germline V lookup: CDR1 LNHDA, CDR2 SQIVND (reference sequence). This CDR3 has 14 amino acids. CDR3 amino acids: CASSGDRENEKLFF. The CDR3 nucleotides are TGTGCCAGTAGTGGGGACAGGGAGAATGAAAAACTGTTTTTT.

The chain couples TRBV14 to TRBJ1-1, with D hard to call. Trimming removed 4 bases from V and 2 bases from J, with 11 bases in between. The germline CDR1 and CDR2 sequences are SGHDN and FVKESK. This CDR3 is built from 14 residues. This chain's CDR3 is CASSPQNLNTEAFF. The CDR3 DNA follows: TGTGCCAGCAGCCCCCAAAACCTTAACACTGAAGCTTTCTTT.